The 30 T cell receptor beta chains in this list originate from one sample, sequenced in a study of OX40 agonist ivuxolimab in advanced cancers. Profiling relied on immunoSEQ multiplex PCR, and the TCRdb table lists in-frame clones only, not all of them. This table has about 73,000 clones, approximately 83% appearing once. The sequences come from CD4+ or CD8+ T cells sorted from blood, collected in a trial of the OX40 agonist ivuxolimab. The source is an adult with an advanced solid tumor such as melanoma, head and neck, liver or kidney cancer.

This clone was found a few times. The CDR3 region is CASSARDSNSPLHF. The CDR3, as DNA: TGTGCCAGCAGTGCCCGGGACAGTAATTCACCCCTCCACTTT. V is TRBV6-1 and J is TRBJ1-6; 7 bases fit TRBD1. The germline V gene encodes CDR1 MNHNS and CDR2 SASEGT. The CDR3 totals 14 residues. V shed 4 bases, J shed 6 bases, and the junction held 3 bases outside the gene matches.

The rearrangement uses TRBV6-5 and TRBJ2-7; D is undetermined. The germline gives CDR1 MNHEY, CDR2 SVGAGI. This CDR3 region has 15 residues. Trimming cost V 2 bases and J 3 bases, with 14 bases left between them. Here the CDR3 DNA reads TGTGCCAGCAGTTACAGTACCCCGGAGCTCTACGAGCAGTACTTC. Its translation is CASSYSTPELYEQYF.

The chain is built from TRBV11-2 and TRBJ1-2, with D possibly being TRBD1 (5 bases). The CDR3 has 13 amino acids. Germline values: CDR1 SGHAT, CDR2 FQNNGV. V lost 7 bases, J lost 4 bases, and 13 bases lay in between. CDR3: CASTDLRGYGYTF. The CDR3 coding sequence is TGTGCCAGCACGGATTTGAGGGGCTATGGCTACACCTTC.

This clone was picked up one time. V usage is TRBV7-2 and J usage is TRBJ2-1; TRBD2 matches 10 bases. The trim removed 5 bases at V and 4 bases at J, leaving 5 bases unmatched. Germline CDR1 reads SGHTA; CDR2 reads FQGNSA. The CDR3 is 15 residues long. The CDR3 coding sequence is TGTGCCAGCAGCGGGGAACTAGCGGGGTACAATGAGCAGTTCTTC. Translated, it gives CASSGELAGYNEQFF.

The chain has TRBV7-9 and TRBJ1-2, with D maybe TRBD1 (6 bases). The CDR3 runs 13 residues. Germline CDR1 SEHNR, CDR2 FQNEAQ (reference sequence). V was trimmed by 5 bases and J by 7 bases, leaving 14 bases between them. The CDR3: CASSELQGSGYTF. CDR3 sequence (DNA): TGTGCCAGCAGCGAACTACAGGGTAGTGGCTACACCTTC.

The chain is built from TRBV6-4 and TRBJ2-2; no definite D call. Trimming pared 4 bases from V and 1 base from J, leaving 7 bases between. Germline assignment: CDR1 MRHNA and CDR2 SNTAGT. The CDR3 totals 14 residues. CDR3 residues: CASSAQRNTGELFF. The DNA of the CDR3 is TGTGCCAGCAGTGCACAGCGGAACACCGGGGAGCTGTTTTTT.

J is TRBJ1-6 and V is TRBV2; D ambiguous. V lost 6 bases to trimming and J lost 5 bases, with 5 bases between them. There are 12 residues in the CDR3. The V gene's germline CDR1 is SNHLY and CDR2 FYNNEI. The CDR3 reads CASSPNNSPLHF. In DNA form, the CDR3 reads TGTGCCAGCAGCCCAAATAATTCACCCCTCCACTTT.

This chain links TRBV6-5 with TRBJ2-7; D not certain. V gave up 4 bases and J gave up 1 base, with 11 bases separating them. The CDR3 covers 14 residues. Germline-derived CDR1 and CDR2 are MNHEY and SVGAGI. Written as DNA, the CDR3 is TGTGCCAGCAGTTCGGCCAGGCCTTCCTACGAGCAGTACTTC. It specifies CASSSARPSYEQYF.

This clone was recorded once. The chain is built from TRBV7-9 and TRBJ1-1, with D maybe TRBD1 (6 bases). CDR1 and CDR2 from the germline V gene are SEHNR and FQNEAQ (reference sequence). Trimming removed 2 bases from V and 7 bases from J, with 11 bases in between. The CDR3 consists of 13 residues. The CDR3 loop is CASSLKGGLEAFF. CDR3 DNA sequence: TGTGCCAGCAGCTTAAAAGGGGGGCTTGAAGCTTTCTTT.

This clone was picked up one time. The chain employs TRBV6-5 and TRBJ2-7; perhaps TRBD1 as D (6 bases). The CDR3 length is 15 residues. V gave up 6 bases and J gave up 0 bases, with 15 bases separating them. CDR1 MNHEY and CDR2 SVGAGI come from the germline V gene. CDR3: CASSPGQLRSYEQYF. CDR3 nucleotide sequence: TGTGCCAGCAGCCCCGGACAGCTTCGCTCCTACGAGCAGTACTTC.

The gene calls are TRBV30 and TRBJ1-2; TRBD1 matches 10 bases. The germline V gene encodes CDR1 GTSNPN and CDR2 SVGIG (reference sequence). This CDR3 region has 14 residues. Unmatched junction bases numbered 4, after V lost 3 bases and J lost 3 bases. The CDR3 protein is CAWSLGTGDYGYTF. CDR3 DNA sequence: TGTGCCTGGAGCCTCGGGACAGGGGACTATGGCTACACCTTC.

This clone appeared a single time. The rearrangement links TRBV19 to TRBJ1-5; 7 nucleotides align to TRBD1. V was clipped by 7 bases and J by 4 bases; unmatched bases: 4. Germline CDR1 and CDR2: LNHDA and SQIVND (reference sequence). The length of the CDR3 is 13 residues. The CDR3 DNA reads TGTGCCAGTAACGACAGGGCAAATCAGCCCCAGCATTTT. Translated, it gives CASNDRANQPQHF.

A word on this clone: One end of the junction fails to match germline, which may point to a read error. The gene calls are TRBV28 and TRBJ1-2; TRBD1 aligns across 9 bases. Germline V gene lookup returns CDR1 MDHEN and CDR2 SYDVKM. The CDR3 is 15 residues long. The CDR3 is CASSLFQVNRGQVYF. The CDR3 bases are TGTGCCAGCAGTTTATTTCAGGTTAACAGGGGGCAGGTCTACTTC.

The CDR3 loop is CASTVGPADTQYF. CDR3 sequence (DNA): TGTGCCAGCACCGTGGGGCCGGCAGATACGCAGTATTTT. The chain recombines TRBV19 with TRBJ2-3; tentatively, D is TRBD1 (5 bases). V was trimmed by 9 bases and J by 4 bases, leaving 14 bases between them. Per the germline V gene, CDR1 is LNHDA and CDR2 is SQIVND (reference sequence). The CDR3 covers 13 residues.

This sequence joins TRBV6-1 and TRBJ2-1; maybe TRBD1 (6 bases). The germline V gene has CDR1 MNHNS and CDR2 SASEGT. V shed 7 bases and J shed 6 bases, with 13 bases lying between them. CDR3 length: 13 amino acids. The CDR3 reads CASTPGDVNEQFF. In nucleotides, the CDR3 is TGTGCCAGCACACCAGGGGATGTCAATGAGCAGTTCTTC.

This clone was observed a few times. V is TRBV11-2 and J is TRBJ2-3; 11 bases align to TRBD2. Germline lookup yields CDR1 SGHAT and CDR2 FQNNGV. The CDR3 sequence is 18 residues long. After removal of 1 base from V and 2 bases from J, the junction contained 8 bases not matched to a gene. The CDR3 nucleotides read TGTGCCAGCAGCTTAGGCGCGGTAGCGGGGGGGTCCACAGATACGCAGTATTTT. This codes for CASSLGAVAGGSTDTQYF. The full variable domain, its missing parts supplied by reference TRBV11-2 and TRBJ2-3, is EAGVAQSPRYKIIEKRQSVAFWCNPISGHATLYWYQQILGQGPKLLIQFQNNGVVDDSQLPKDRFSAERLKGVDSTLKIQPAKLEDSAVYLCASSLGAVAGGSTDTQYFGPGTRLTVL.

The chain uses TRBV12-5 and TRBJ2-7; D is unclear. The V gene lost 5 bases and the J gene lost 4 bases, with 18 bases spanning the gap. The CDR3 is 15 residues long. Germline CDR1 LGHNT, CDR2 FRNRAP. The CDR3 DNA reads as TGTGCTAGTGGTCGGACGCCGCGATACGGTTACGAGCAGTACTTC. The encoded protein is CASGRTPRYGYEQYF. Together with reference TRBV12-5 and TRBJ2-7, the CDR3 gives the full variable domain: DARVTQTPRHKVTEMGQEVTMRCQPILGHNTVFWYRQTMMQGLELLAYFRNRAPLDDSGMPKDRFSAEMPDATLATLKIQPSEPRDSAVYFCASGRTPRYGYEQYFGPGTRLTVT.

The V call is TRBV9, the J call TRBJ1-4, with 10 bases identical to TRBD1. The CDR3 is 16 amino acids. Germline V gene sequence: CDR1 SGDLS, CDR2 YYNGEE. The V and J ends lost 4 bases and 5 bases, in that order; junction bases with no gene match: 8. The DNA for the CDR3 is TGTGCCAGCAGCACGCACCTGACAGGGGGCAATGAAAAACTGTTTTTT. This codes for CASSTHLTGGNEKLFF.

The chain is built from TRBV25-1 and TRBJ2-7; 11 bases match TRBD1. Germline loops: CDR1 MGHDK, CDR2 SYGVNS. Trimming took 6 bases from V and 4 from J; bases not matched to a gene: 8. CDR3 size: 15 residues. For the CDR3, the DNA is TGTGCCAGCAGCGAACCCGGGACAGGGGGGTACGAGCAGTACTTC. Amino acids: CASSEPGTGGYEQYF.

The rearrangement links TRBV27 to TRBJ1-1; possible D gene TRBD1, 5 bases. The V gene's germline CDR1 is MNHEY and CDR2 SMNVEV (reference sequence). This CDR3 spans 13 amino acids. V was clipped by 7 bases and J by 0 bases, with 9 bases between them. For the CDR3, the DNA is TGTGCCAGCAAGACGGGGGTGAACACTGAAGCTTTCTTT. It codes for CASKTGVNTEAFF.

The rearrangement links TRBV9 to TRBJ2-5, with D unresolved. This CDR3 region has 15 residues. The germline V and J ends were trimmed by 6 bases and 2 bases, with 17 bases remaining between them. The germline V gene encodes CDR1 SGDLS and CDR2 YYNGEE. The CDR3 spells CASIPLLKRQETQYF. The CDR3 nucleotides read TGTGCCAGCATCCCCCTACTGAAAAGACAAGAGACCCAGTACTTC.

This clone was detected only once. V and J are TRBV7-2 and TRBJ2-1; D gene unclear. Deletions cut 5 bases from V and 7 bases from J, with 12 bases between. The CDR3 totals 13 residues. Germline lookup yields CDR1 SGHTA and CDR2 FQGNSA. DNA of the CDR3: TGTGCCAGCAGCCTCTCCTTGGGGAATGAGCAGTTCTTC. Its translation: CASSLSLGNEQFF. The whole variable domain, remainder taken from reference TRBV7-2 and TRBJ2-1, is GAGVSQSPSNKVTEKGKDVELRCDPISGHTALYWYRQSLGQGLEFLIYFQGNSAPDKSGLPSDRFSAERTGGSVSTLTIQRTQQEDSAVYLCASSLSLGNEQFFGPGTRLTVL.

The CDR3, as DNA: TGCGCCAGCAGCCAAATTCCCGGTAATTCACCCCTCCACTTT. Protein sequence: CASSQIPGNSPLHF. The rearrangement uses TRBV4-3 and TRBJ1-6; D is ambiguous. The germline V gene encodes CDR1 LGHNA and CDR2 YSLEER. The CDR3 extends over 14 amino acids. The V end lost 2 bases, the J end lost 6 bases, and 8 bases lay between the germline ends.

The V call is TRBV4-1, the J call TRBJ2-3; TRBD2 might be the D (7 bases). In germline, CDR1 is MGHRA, CDR2 YSYEKL. V dropped 0 bases and J dropped 4 bases, with 17 bases sitting between them. The CDR3 contains 17 residues. The CDR3 DNA sequence: TGCGCCAGCAGCCAAGATAGAGGGAGGGGGGGCTCAGATACGCAGTATTTT. Translating it yields CASSQDRGRGGSDTQYF.

This clone occurred once. The gene calls are TRBV5-1 and TRBJ2-7; D perhaps matches TRBD1 (5 bases). The CDR3 has 13 residues. Germline V gene lookup returns CDR1 SGHRS and CDR2 YFSETQ. V lost 3 bases and J 2 bases, leaving 9 bases between the germline ends. The CDR3 DNA reads as TGCGCCAGCAGCTCCCAGGGCCCCTACGAGCAGTACTTC. It codes for CASSSQGPYEQYF.

V gene TRBV7-2 combines with J gene TRBJ2-5; 11 bases fit TRBD2. The J segment lost 2 bases and the V segment lost 5 bases, leaving 4 bases of the junction unmatched. CDR3 length: 15 residues. Per germline, CDR1 SGHTA and CDR2 FQGNSA. The DNA of the CDR3 is TGTGCCAGCAGCCGTAGCGGGGGGGAACAAGAGACCCAGTACTTC. This translates into CASSRSGGEQETQYF.

V is TRBV10-1 and J is TRBJ1-2; TRBD1 matches 12 bases. The V and J ends lost 3 bases and 6 bases, in that order; junction bases with no gene match: 5. Germline V gene sequence: CDR1 WNHNN, CDR2 SYGVQD (reference sequence). The CDR3 extends over 15 amino acids. Here the CDR3 DNA reads TGCGCCAGCAGTGAACGGGACAGGGGGCGCGATGGCTACACCTTC. Its protein product is CASSERDRGRDGYTF.

J is TRBJ2-7 and V is TRBV30, with D perhaps matching TRBD2 (6 bases). This CDR3 is built from 15 residues. Germline V gene sequence: CDR1 GTSNPN, CDR2 SVGIG (reference sequence). The ends were cut back, 0 bases at V and 2 bases at J, with 14 bases in the middle. CDR3 amino acids: CAWSVLGGPPYEQYF. CDR3 DNA: TGTGCCTGGAGTGTTCTCGGGGGACCCCCCTACGAGCAGTACTTC.

To note about this clone: At one boundary the junction diverges from the germline segment, which might be a read error. The chain uses TRBV4-3 and TRBJ1-2; D might be TRBD1 (5 bases). The CDR3 is 16 amino acids. Germline V gene lookup returns CDR1 LGHNA and CDR2 YSLEER. The DNA of the CDR3 is TGCGCCAGCACCCAAGGTTGGGCAGGGACCAGTTATGGCTACACCTTC. Protein product: CASTQGWAGTSYGYTF.

The CDR3, as DNA: TGTGCCAGCAGCCCGGACAGGGAGAGAGGGCAGCCCCAGCATTTT. It encodes CASSPDRERGQPQHF. The chain recombines TRBV6-1 with TRBJ1-5, with TRBD1 matching over 8 bases. The CDR3 sequence is 15 residues long. J lost 7 bases, V lost 6 bases, and 11 bases had no gene match. Germline V gives CDR1 MNHNS, CDR2 SASEGT.